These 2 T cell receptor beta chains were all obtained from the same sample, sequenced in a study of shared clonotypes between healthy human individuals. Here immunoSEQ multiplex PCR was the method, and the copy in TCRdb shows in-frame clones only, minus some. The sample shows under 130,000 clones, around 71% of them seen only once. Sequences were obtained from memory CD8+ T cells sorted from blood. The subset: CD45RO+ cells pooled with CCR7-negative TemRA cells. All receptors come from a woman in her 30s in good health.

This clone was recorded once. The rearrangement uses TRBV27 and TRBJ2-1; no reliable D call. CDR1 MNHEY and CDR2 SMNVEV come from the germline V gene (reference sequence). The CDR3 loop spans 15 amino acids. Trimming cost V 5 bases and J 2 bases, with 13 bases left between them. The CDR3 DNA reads TGTGCCAGCAGTCCAACGGTACGCGCCTACAATGAGCAGTTCTTC. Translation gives CASSPTVRAYNEQFF.

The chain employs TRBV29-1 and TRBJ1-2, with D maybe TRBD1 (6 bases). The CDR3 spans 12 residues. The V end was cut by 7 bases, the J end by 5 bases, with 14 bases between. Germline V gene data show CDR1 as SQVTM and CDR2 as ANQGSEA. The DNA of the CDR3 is TGCAGCGCAGGGGTCTCAGATTATGGCTACACCTTC. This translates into CSAGVSDYGYTF.